The sequence of this T cell receptor beta chain was determined in a study of OX40 agonist ivuxolimab in advanced cancers. Study-level points and caveats: Mean expanded clone counts were higher in CD8+ than CD4+ T cells. Both blood CD4+ and CD8+ T cells showed clonal growth by week 6 at 0.1 to 3.0 mg/kg.

Remarks on this clone: What it recognizes is unknown.

Produced via immunoSEQ multiplex PCR; TCRdb's table is partial and in-frame only. The data contain roughly 60,000 clones, roughly 89% of them seen just once; the ten biggest clones take up 4.6%. Germline V gene sequence: CDR1 SGHAT, CDR2 FQNNGV. The CDR3 has 13 residues. Between the trimmed V and J ends, which lost 0 bases and 3 bases, there was a span of 3 bases. The J gene is TRBJ1-5, the V gene TRBV11-2; no definite D call. The specimen comprised CD4+ or CD8+ T cells sorted from blood, sampled in a trial of the OX40 agonist ivuxolimab. This sequence originates from an adult with an advanced solid tumor such as melanoma, head and neck, liver or kidney cancer. CDR3 DNA: TGTGCCAGCAGCTTAGAGCTCAATCAGCCCCAGCATTTT. Protein: CASSLELNQPQHF.